These T cell receptor beta chains were read from a single sample in a study of blood T cells in healthy people across ages. TCRdb independently ran MiXCR on the 5' RACE reads; one entry per CDR3 protein. The sample lists more than 750,000 distinct CDR3 sequences, just under 30% occurring once. The sample was also linked to a second study, of T cells of mothers and their children.

Sequencing was carried out using blood. The receptor source for this set is a woman aged 40-49 years in good health. Each CDR3 is given with its conserved first and last residue. A D gene is named only where the DNA matches it firmly. Only some rows state a clone size, as once, few, many or a class for expanded clones.

CASSQDLGVGRALEGYGYTF | TGTGCCAGCAGCCAAGATTTAGGGGTAGGACGGGCTTTAGAGGGATATGGTTACACCTTC | - | TRBV4-2 | - | 20 | TRBJ1-2
CASRATGYPLHF | TGTGCCAGCAGAGCCACAGGGTATCCCCTCCACTTT | many | TRBV7-2 | - | 12 | TRBJ1-6
CASSPTSANYGYTF | TGTGCCAGCAGCCCTACTTCGGCTAACTATGGCTACACCTTC | few | TRBV21-1 | - | 14 | TRBJ1-2
CASSSARTTDTQYF | TGTGCCAGCAGCTCCGCTAGAACCACAGATACGCAGTATTTT | many | TRBV7-8 | - | 14 | TRBJ2-3
CASSLGTGRNYGYTF | TGTGCCAGCAGTTTAGGGACAGGAAGGAACTATGGCTACACCTTC | - | TRBV28 | TRBD1 | 15 | TRBJ1-2
CASKAWGAEAFF | TGCGCCAGCAAAGCTTGGGGGGCTGAAGCTTTCTTT | - | TRBV4-1 | - | 12 | TRBJ1-1
CASSLLTALAKNIQYF | TGTGCCAGCAGTTTATTGACAGCCCTAGCCAAAAACATTCAGTACTTC | - | TRBV28 | - | 16 | TRBJ2-4
CASSLIWQGWTKLSSYNSPLHF | TGTGCCAGCAGTTTAATTTGGCAGGGATGGACTAAACTAAGCTCCTATAATTCACCCCTCCACTTT | - | TRBV28 | - | 22 | TRBJ1-6
CASSLRGLAGGRNEQFF | TGTGCCAGCAGCTTGAGGGGACTAGCGGGGGGGCGGAATGAGCAGTTCTTC | - | TRBV7-2 | TRBD2 | 17 | TRBJ2-1
CASSRDRVGETQYF | TGTGCCAGCAGTCGGGACAGGGTCGGGGAGACCCAGTACTTC | few | TRBV27 | TRBD1 | 14 | TRBJ2-5
CAITVRQGQETQYF | TGTGCCATCACCGTAAGACAGGGGCAAGAGACCCAGTACTTC | many | TRBV10-3 | TRBD1 | 14 | TRBJ2-5
CASSVVDINSPLHF | TGTGCCAGCAGCGTAGTAGACATCAATTCACCCCTCCACTTT | - | TRBV9 | - | 14 | TRBJ1-6
CASSLVAGEGTGELFF | TGCGCCAGCAGCTTGGTCGCGGGGGAGGGGACCGGGGAGCTGTTTTTT | - | TRBV5-1 | TRBD2 | 16 | TRBJ2-2
CASNTPFTDTQYF | TGTGCCAGCAATACTCCTTTCACAGATACGCAGTATTTT | many | TRBV2 | - | 13 | TRBJ2-3
CASSVGYNEQFF | TGTGCCAGCAGCGTAGGATACAATGAGCAGTTCTTC | many | TRBV9 | - | 12 | TRBJ2-1
CASSYGQLNQPQHF | TGTGCCAGCAGTTACGGTCAGCTCAATCAGCCCCAGCATTTT | few | TRBV6-6 | - | 14 | TRBJ1-5
CASSFEMTGVNTEAFF | TGTGCCAGCAGCTTCGAAATGACAGGCGTGAACACTGAAGCTTTCTTT | - | TRBV5-6 | - | 16 | TRBJ1-1
CASSLRGGDSYNERFF | TGTGCCAGCAGCTTACGCGGGGGGGACTCCTACAATGAGCGGTTCTTC | - | TRBV7-3 | TRBD2 | 16 | TRBJ2-1
CASSKGTSGDSWNEQFF | TGTGCCAGCAGCAAAGGGACTAGCGGGGACTCCTGGAATGAGCAGTTCTTC | many | TRBV6-6 | TRBD2 | 17 | TRBJ2-1
CATSPGPPGEQYF | TGTGCCACCTCCCCCGGTCCCCCTGGCGAGCAGTACTTC | many | TRBV6-6 | - | 13 | TRBJ2-7
CASSIFPGNEQFF | TGTGCCAGTAGTATATTTCCAGGGAACGAGCAGTTCTTC | - | TRBV19 | - | 13 | TRBJ2-1
CSATKMTGEQFF | TGCAGTGCTACTAAGATGACCGGTGAGCAGTTCTTC | many | TRBV20-1 | - | 12 | TRBJ2-1
CASSLAEGDGYTF | TGCGCCAGCAGCTTGGCCGAGGGCGATGGCTACACCTTC | many | TRBV5-1 | - | 13 | TRBJ1-2
CASSQAGVGLQYF | TGTGCCAGCAGCCAAGCCGGGGTGGGTCTGCAGTATTTT | few | TRBV14 | - | 13 | TRBJ2-3
CASSFGGHKLITEAFF | TGTGCCAGCAGCTTTGGGGGGCATAAGTTGATCACTGAAGCTTTCTTT | - | TRBV7-2 | - | 16 | TRBJ1-1
CASSVGVSSADTQYF | TGTGCCAGCAGCGTAGGAGTATCTAGCGCAGATACGCAGTATTTT | - | TRBV9 | - | 15 | TRBJ2-3
CAISESGSGGAYNEQFF | TGTGCCATCAGTGAGTCAGGTAGCGGGGGGGCCTACAATGAGCAGTTCTTC | - | TRBV10-3 | TRBD2 | 17 | TRBJ2-1
CGVAEGRGQETQYF | TGCGGCGTCGCGGAGGGAAGGGGACAAGAGACCCAGTACTTC | - | TRBV29-1 | - | 14 | TRBJ2-5
CASEGGDTGELFF | TGTGCCAGTGAGGGGGGAGACACCGGGGAGCTGTTTTTT | - | TRBV7-9 | - | 13 | TRBJ2-2
CASSSRERGYAGANVLTF | TGTGCCAGCAGCTCCCGGGAAAGAGGTTATGCTGGGGCCAACGTCCTGACTTTC | few | TRBV9 | - | 18 | TRBJ2-6
CASSEVWGDSVTDTQYF | TGTGCCAGCAGTGAAGTTTGGGGGGACAGTGTGACAGATACGCAGTATTTT | - | TRBV6-1 | - | 17 | TRBJ2-3
CASSPLGRPYEQYF | TGTGCCAGCAGCCCCTTGGGACGGCCTTACGAGCAGTACTTC | few | TRBV7-9 | - | 14 | TRBJ2-7
CAGSQLRQTPSGANVLTF | TGTGCCGGCAGCCAACTCAGGCAGACCCCCTCTGGGGCCAACGTCCTGACTTTC | - | TRBV14 | - | 18 | TRBJ2-6
CSAASGGAMNEQYF | TGCAGTGCTGCCAGCGGGGGGGCTATGAATGAGCAGTACTTC | - | TRBV20-1 | TRBD2 | 14 | TRBJ2-7
CASSLVRDGPQETQYF | TGTGCCAGCAGCTTAGTGCGTGATGGCCCGCAGGAGACCCAGTACTTC | - | TRBV7-8 | - | 16 | TRBJ2-5
CASSTPRDRLNYGYTF | TGTGCCAGTAGTACGCCCCGGGACAGGCTGAACTATGGCTACACCTTC | - | TRBV19 | TRBD1 | 16 | TRBJ1-2
CASSQSPGGQPYF | TGTGCCAGCAGCCAGAGCCCCGGTGGGCAGCCGTACTTC | - | TRBV6-6 | - | 13 | TRBJ2-4
CASSATPTVNTEAFF | TGTGCCAGCAGCGCTACTCCGACAGTGAACACTGAAGCTTTCTTT | few | TRBV9 | - | 15 | TRBJ1-1
CSATTGPYGYTF | TGCAGTGCCACGACAGGCCCCTATGGCTACACCTTC | few | TRBV20-1 | - | 12 | TRBJ1-2
CASNRQDLMNTEAFF | TGTGCCAGCAACCGACAGGACCTCATGAACACTGAAGCTTTCTTT | - | TRBV28 | - | 15 | TRBJ1-1
CASSLGQGFWTNYGYTF | TGTGCCAGCAGCTTGGGGCAGGGGTTTTGGACTAACTATGGCTACACCTTC | few | TRBV5-6 | - | 17 | TRBJ1-2
CASSSMSGGAYEQYF | TGTGCCAGCAGCTCAATGAGCGGGGGGGCCTACGAGCAGTACTTC | once | TRBV7-2 | TRBD2 | 15 | TRBJ2-7
CASSRDSNYSYTF | TGTGCCAGCTCACGGGACAGTAACTATAGCTACACCTTC | - | TRBV18 | TRBD1 | 13 | TRBJ1-2
CASSNQQGNTIYF | TGTGCCAGCAGTAACCAACAGGGAAACACCATATATTTT | - | TRBV6-5 | - | 13 | TRBJ1-3
CASSLHENTEAFF | TGTGCCAGCAGCTTGCATGAGAACACTGAAGCTTTCTTT | - | TRBV7-2 | - | 13 | TRBJ1-1
CSGGAGSSYNEQYF | TGCAGCGGAGGAGCGGGGAGCTCCTACAATGAGCAGTACTTC | few | TRBV29-1 | TRBD2 | 14 | TRBJ2-7
CASSLTFGATEAFF | - | - | TRBV7-2 | - | 14 | TRBJ1-1
CAISEDQGWGYTF | TGTGCCATCAGTGAGGATCAGGGATGGGGCTACACCTTC | few | TRBV10-3 | - | 13 | TRBJ1-2
CASSSSAGYQETQYF | TGTGCTAGCAGCTCCTCGGCAGGGTACCAAGAGACCCAGTACTTC | many | TRBV7-7 | - | 15 | TRBJ2-5
CSVEARGVNYGYTF | TGCAGCGTTGAAGCTCGGGGGGTTAACTATGGCTACACCTTC | many | TRBV29-1 | - | 14 | TRBJ1-2
CASSPYSDNYGYTF | TGTGCCAGCTCACCGTATTCAGATAACTATGGCTACACCTTC | few | TRBV18 | - | 14 | TRBJ1-2
CASSSERGFSTDTRYF | TGTGCCAGCAGCTCCGAGCGGGGGTTTAGCACAGATACGCGGTATTTT | - | TRBV5-4 | TRBD2 | 16 | TRBJ2-3